This TCR beta chain derives from a study of spatial heterogeneity in lung cancer. Study details: Consistently, beta-chain sequences turned up in larger numbers than alpha-chain sequences did. There were, on average, more than eight raw-read appearances for each unique TCR and UMI combination.

A unique molecular identifier was attached to every TCR cDNA molecule. TCRdb redid the calling of the 5' RACE reads with MiXCR, one entry per CDR3 protein. The sample yields 20,000 or so distinct CDR3 sequences, 3.3% seen once. This clonotype was counted many times. Antigen: not known. Time point specified: sample taken at primary tumor resection. No cell sorting; template was whole RNA from tumor, lung tissue or PBMC. Trimming cost V 10 bases and J 0 bases, with 12 bases left between them. The CDR3 is 14 residues long. Study-level findings and limits: Blood showed ubiquitous tumor TCRs more often at resection than at routine follow-up.

This TCR was sampled from a female donor with early-stage non-small cell lung cancer. V is TRBV12-3 or TRBV12-4 and J is TRBJ2-2; no definite D call. The sample in question was PBMCs, obtained at surgery. The CDR3: CATTPAANTGELFF. DNA of the CDR3: TGTGCCACTACCCCGGCGGCGAACACCGGGGAGCTGTTTTTT.